This is a list of T cell receptor beta chains from one sample in a study of cytomegalovirus exposure and HLA in healthy donors. Clones were read by immunoSEQ multiplex PCR, and TCRdb kept only the in-frame ones, dropping some. This table holds about 140,000 clones, roughly 82% found once. The specimen sequenced was PBMCs. These receptor sequences come from a young man in good health and CMV-seropositive. Each CDR3 is given with its conserved first and last residue. A D gene is named only where the DNA matches it firmly.

D gene: NA
J gene: TRBJ1-4
V gene: TRBV7-9
CDR3 protein: CATSPGGFEKLFF

D gene: NA
J gene: TRBJ1-1
V gene: TRBV5-6
CDR3 protein: CASSLSGGGLYEAFF

D gene: TRBD1
J gene: TRBJ1-1
V gene: TRBV5-1
CDR3 protein: CASSSGTANTEAFF

D gene: NA
J gene: TRBJ2-3
V gene: TRBV9
CDR3 protein: CASTGSTDTQYF

D gene: TRBD1
J gene: TRBJ1-3
V gene: TRBV4-2
CDR3 protein: CASSSAQGADGNTIYF

D gene: TRBD2
J gene: TRBJ2-7
V gene: TRBV10-2
CDR3 protein: CASGLTSVEQYF

D gene: NA
J gene: TRBJ1-1
V gene: TRBV5-5
CDR3 protein: CASSFWGGTEAFF

D gene: TRBD1
J gene: TRBJ2-7
V gene: TRBV5-6
CDR3 protein: CASSSGTGGREQYF

D gene: NA
J gene: TRBJ2-1
V gene: TRBV6-6
CDR3 protein: CASSYHRYNEQFF

D gene: NA
J gene: TRBJ2-2
V gene: TRBV2
CDR3 protein: CASSEFSGQPGELFF

D gene: TRBD1
J gene: TRBJ1-2
V gene: TRBV28
CDR3 protein: CASSSPQGAGNGYTF

D gene: NA
J gene: TRBJ1-1
V gene: TRBV15
CDR3 protein: CATSIRGLTEAFF

D gene: TRBD2
J gene: TRBJ2-7
V gene: TRBV28
CDR3 protein: CASITSGRFAKWAYEQYF

D gene: NA
J gene: TRBJ1-4
V gene: TRBV19
CDR3 protein: CASSIRNSGGEELFF

D gene: NA
J gene: TRBJ2-7
V gene: TRBV19
CDR3 protein: CASRGAVAYGEQYF

D gene: NA
J gene: TRBJ1-5
V gene: TRBV19
CDR3 protein: CASSIRQGRNQPQHF

D gene: TRBD1
J gene: TRBJ2-7
V gene: TRBV5-1
CDR3 protein: CASSLTGTGWGGAYEQYF

D gene: TRBD1
J gene: TRBJ1-3
V gene: TRBV29-1
CDR3 protein: CSVTGGTAQGDTIYF

D gene: TRBD2
J gene: TRBJ2-2
V gene: TRBV14
CDR3 protein: CASSQEAGYGELFF

D gene: TRBD2
J gene: TRBJ2-1
V gene: TRBV28
CDR3 protein: CASSSGSSYNEQFF

D gene: NA
J gene: TRBJ2-7
V gene: TRBV11-2
CDR3 protein: CASSQLEGNDEQYF

D gene: NA
J gene: TRBJ1-4
V gene: TRBV5-6
CDR3 protein: CASSFQGGTNEKLFF

D gene: TRBD1
J gene: NA
V gene: TRBV6-5
CDR3 protein: CATGQGAYEQYF

D gene: NA
J gene: TRBJ2-2
V gene: TRBV5-1
CDR3 protein: CASSLDSINTGELFF

D gene: NA
J gene: TRBJ2-7
V gene: TRBV6-1
CDR3 protein: CASSEADAGTRREFSYEQYF

D gene: NA
J gene: TRBJ2-1
V gene: TRBV4-1
CDR3 protein: CATKPIYARGKRWDEQFF

D gene: TRBD1
J gene: TRBJ2-1
V gene: TRBV7-9
CDR3 protein: CASRGTGSWNEQFF

D gene: TRBD2
J gene: TRBJ2-2
V gene: TRBV18
CDR3 protein: CASSLGLRFPGELFF

D gene: NA
J gene: TRBJ2-3
V gene: TRBV28
CDR3 protein: CASSLSSTDTQYF

D gene: NA
J gene: TRBJ1-1
V gene: TRBV6-6
CDR3 protein: CASSPLAGNTEAFF

D gene: TRBD1
J gene: TRBJ1-1
V gene: TRBV28
CDR3 protein: CASSPTGQLNTEAFF

D gene: TRBD1
J gene: TRBJ1-4
V gene: TRBV4-1
CDR3 protein: CASSPGLIGTGVQKLFF

D gene: NA
J gene: TRBJ2-5
V gene: TRBV27
CDR3 protein: CASSSLAGTQYF

D gene: TRBD2
J gene: TRBJ2-7
V gene: TRBV6-5
CDR3 protein: CASSPHTSGRDEQYF

D gene: NA
J gene: TRBJ2-5
V gene: TRBV28
CDR3 protein: CASSSEGAQGEETQYF

D gene: NA
J gene: TRBJ1-2
V gene: TRBV5-1
CDR3 protein: CASRPGRGGYTF

D gene: TRBD2
J gene: TRBJ2-7
V gene: TRBV7-9
CDR3 protein: CASSLRITSGRAYEQYF

D gene: NA
J gene: TRBJ1-5
V gene: TRBV6-1
CDR3 protein: CASSDPNQPQHF

D gene: NA
J gene: TRBJ2-7
V gene: TRBV20-1
CDR3 protein: CSAPISYEQYF

D gene: TRBD1
J gene: TRBJ2-2
V gene: TRBV5-1
CDR3 protein: CASSLGPGGTGELFF

D gene: TRBD1
J gene: TRBJ1-4
V gene: TRBV4-1
CDR3 protein: CASSARQGEKLFF

D gene: NA
J gene: TRBJ1-2
V gene: TRBV27
CDR3 protein: CASLGLDGYTF

D gene: NA
J gene: TRBJ2-1
V gene: TRBV11-2
CDR3 protein: CASSLDPSSYNEQFF

D gene: TRBD1
J gene: TRBJ1-1
V gene: TRBV10-1
CDR3 protein: CASSPQGVNTEAFF

D gene: NA
J gene: TRBJ1-1
V gene: TRBV30
CDR3 protein: CAWSGTIKYTEAFF

D gene: NA
J gene: TRBJ1-2
V gene: TRBV28
CDR3 protein: CASSPGVYGYTF

D gene: TRBD1
J gene: TRBJ1-1
V gene: TRBV6-5
CDR3 protein: CATKNRGRGTEAFF

D gene: NA
J gene: TRBJ2-5
V gene: TRBV28
CDR3 protein: CASSIEHQETQYF

D gene: TRBD1
J gene: TRBJ1-5
V gene: TRBV6-6
CDR3 protein: CASRQGAKESNQPQHF

D gene: NA
J gene: TRBJ1-5
V gene: TRBV20-1
CDR3 protein: CSARDGWSQHF

D gene: NA
J gene: TRBJ1-2
V gene: TRBV29-1
CDR3 protein: CSVEADTNYGYTF

D gene: TRBD2
J gene: TRBJ2-1
V gene: TRBV5-1
CDR3 protein: CASSTLAGEPYNEQFF

D gene: NA
J gene: TRBJ2-7
V gene: TRBV28
CDR3 protein: CASSGQYEQYF

D gene: NA
J gene: TRBJ1-1
V gene: TRBV5-1
CDR3 protein: CASSLTTARIDRTPNTEAFF

D gene: TRBD1
J gene: TRBJ2-2
V gene: TRBV5-1
CDR3 protein: CASAYTGANTGELFF

D gene: TRBD2
J gene: TRBJ2-3
V gene: TRBV15
CDR3 protein: CATRTGGKDTQYF

D gene: NA
J gene: TRBJ1-5
V gene: TRBV5-8
CDR3 protein: CASSLRQGMRNQPQHF

D gene: TRBD1
J gene: TRBJ2-7
V gene: TRBV5-4
CDR3 protein: CASSPGQHLSYEQYF

D gene: NA
J gene: NA
V gene: TRBV27
CDR3 protein: CASSAGHHEQYF

D gene: NA
J gene: TRBJ2-3
V gene: TRBV5-1
CDR3 protein: CASSLGVQSTDTQYF